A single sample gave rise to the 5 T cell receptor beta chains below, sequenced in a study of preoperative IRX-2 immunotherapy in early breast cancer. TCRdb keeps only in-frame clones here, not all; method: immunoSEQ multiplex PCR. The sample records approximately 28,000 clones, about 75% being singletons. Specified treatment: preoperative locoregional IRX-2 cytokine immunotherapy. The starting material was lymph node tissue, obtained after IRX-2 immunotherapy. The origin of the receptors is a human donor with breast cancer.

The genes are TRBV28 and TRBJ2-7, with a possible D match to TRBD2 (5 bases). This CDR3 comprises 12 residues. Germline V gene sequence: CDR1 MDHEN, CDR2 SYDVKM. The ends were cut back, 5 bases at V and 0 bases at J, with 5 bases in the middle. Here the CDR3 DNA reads TGTGCCAGCAGTAGCGGCTCCTACGAGCAGTACTTC. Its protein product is CASSSGSYEQYF.

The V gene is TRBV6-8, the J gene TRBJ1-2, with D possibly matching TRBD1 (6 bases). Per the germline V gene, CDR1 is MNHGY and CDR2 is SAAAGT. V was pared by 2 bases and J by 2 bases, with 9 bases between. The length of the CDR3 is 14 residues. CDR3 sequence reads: CASSYRDTNYGYTF. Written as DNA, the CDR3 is TGTGCCAGCAGTTACCGGGACACCAACTATGGCTACACCTTC.

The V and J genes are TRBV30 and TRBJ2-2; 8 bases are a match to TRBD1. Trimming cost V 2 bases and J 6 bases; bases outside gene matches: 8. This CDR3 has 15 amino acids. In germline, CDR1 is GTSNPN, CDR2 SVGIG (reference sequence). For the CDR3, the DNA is TGTGCCTGGAGTTACCCGGACAGGGAAGCCGGGGAGCTGTTTTTT. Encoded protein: CAWSYPDREAGELFF.

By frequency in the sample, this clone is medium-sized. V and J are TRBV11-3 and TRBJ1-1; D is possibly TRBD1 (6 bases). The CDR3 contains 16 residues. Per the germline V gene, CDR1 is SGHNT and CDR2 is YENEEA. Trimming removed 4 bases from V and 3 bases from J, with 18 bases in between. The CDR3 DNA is TGTGCCAGCAGCTCCGGCCTCAGGGGTTCGGACACTGAAGCTTTCTTT. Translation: CASSSGLRGSDTEAFF.

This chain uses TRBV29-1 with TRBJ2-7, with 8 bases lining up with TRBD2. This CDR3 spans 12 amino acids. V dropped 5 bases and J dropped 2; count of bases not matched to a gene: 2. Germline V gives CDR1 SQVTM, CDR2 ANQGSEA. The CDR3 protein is CSVTSGTYEQYF. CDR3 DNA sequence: TGCAGCGTTACTAGCGGAACCTACGAGCAGTACTTC.